This T cell receptor (beta chain) was observed in a study of blood T cells in healthy people across ages. Study in general: About one barcoded beta molecule was captured per two T cells (by template switching).

Overall study results and limits: Leaving the PBMCs unsorted stopped any conclusive comparison of naive versus antigen-experienced cells. Estimated diversity across one million T cells was deemed an underestimate. It was not known whether donors were CMV positive (a possible confounder of expanded clonotype changes).

This CDR3 has 13 amino acids. Germline lookup yields CDR1 MNHEY and CDR2 SMNVEV (reference sequence). Turning to this clonotype: Its target is not known. It may be a read error: a sequence one base away is much more abundant.

Combining a sample-barcoded 5' primer with a J-beta primer mix, a second PCR ran for roughly 7 to 12 cycles. MiXCR, run by TCRdb on the 5' RACE reads, gives a single entry per CDR3 protein. The table records around 670,000 distinct CDR3 sequences, about 30% of them present only once. This chain links TRBV27 with TRBJ2-7, with no clear D. The clonotype comes from a woman older than 75 in good health. The sequenced sample was blood. The CDR3 DNA is TGTGCCAGCAGTTTCGTGTACCCTCACGAGCAGGACTTC. This codes for CASSFVYPHEQDF.